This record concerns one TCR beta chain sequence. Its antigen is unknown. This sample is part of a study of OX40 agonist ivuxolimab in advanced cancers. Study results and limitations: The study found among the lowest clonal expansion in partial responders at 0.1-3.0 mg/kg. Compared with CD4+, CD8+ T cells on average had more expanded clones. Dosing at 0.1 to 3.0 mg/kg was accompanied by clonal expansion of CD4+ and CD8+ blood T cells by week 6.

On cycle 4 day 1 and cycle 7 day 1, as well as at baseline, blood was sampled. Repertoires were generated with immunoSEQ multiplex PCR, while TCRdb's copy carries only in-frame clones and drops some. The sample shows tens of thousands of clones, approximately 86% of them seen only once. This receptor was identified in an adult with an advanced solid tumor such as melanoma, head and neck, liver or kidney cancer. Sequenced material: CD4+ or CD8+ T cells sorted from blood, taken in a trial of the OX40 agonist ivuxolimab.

CDR3 nucleotide sequence: TGTGCCAGCTCCCAGCGGGGTATCTGGGAGACCCAGTACTTC. It translates to CASSQRGIWETQYF. The chain joins TRBV2 to TRBJ2-5; 7 nucleotides align to TRBD2. The germline gives CDR1 SNHLY, CDR2 FYNNEI. V lost 8 bases and J lost 5; bases outside the gene matches: 11. The CDR3 totals 14 residues.